Sequencing of this T cell receptor beta chain was carried out in a study of T cell responses to AZD1222 COVID-19 vaccine. TCRdb keeps only in-frame clones here, not all; method: immunoSEQ multiplex PCR. The data show some 150,000 clones, with over 80% seen just once and roughly a tenth held by the top ten. V lost 5 bases and J lost 6, with 20 bases in between. The CDR3 is 15 amino acids. From germline, CDR1 is SGHTA and CDR2 FQGNSA. This clonotype was sampled from an adult who received the AZD1222 COVID-19 vaccine. This rearrangement joins TRBV7-2 to TRBJ2-7, with D possibly being TRBD2 (6 bases). The source material was peripheral blood, sampled 28 days after the second AZD1222 dose. In nucleotides, the CDR3 is TGTGCCAGCAGCCCGGGTGGGATTCTGGGAGGCGAGCAGTACTTC. Translating it yields CASSPGGILGGEQYF.